This T cell receptor beta chain was identified in a study of PD-1 blockade in mismatch repair-deficient tumors (dated by TCRdb to about 2017). Turning to the overall study: Between late 2013 and 2016, the trial enrolled 80 to 95 consecutive patients with roughly twelve types of mismatch repair-deficient cancer, all of whom had received prior treatment and were progressing. Deep sequencing of TCR CDR3 regions was used to track tumor-associated T cell clones in peripheral blood of patients responding to PD-1 blockade.

As encoded in the germline V gene, CDR1 is MDHEN while CDR2 is SYDVKM. The trim is 2 bases for V and 2 bases for J, with a gap of 10 bases between the germline ends. Including the terminal cysteine and phenylalanine, the CDR3 comprises 16 residues. Only the CDR3 region is kept as DNA, spanning 48 bases read in frame from base 1. Mismatch repair deficiency was established in every enrolled patient by polymerase chain reaction or immunohistochemistry. TCR sequencing was performed for a few patients who responded to pembrolizumab therapy. The phase II trial prospectively evaluated PD-1 blockade with pembrolizumab in advanced mismatch repair-deficient cancers, independent of tissue of origin. Peripheral blood T cell samples were serially collected before and at multiple times after PD-1 blockade was started. Blood sampling times were reported as weeks after the first pembrolizumab dose. General findings and caveats noted by the study authors: Rapid expansion after pembrolizumab followed by contraction, generally before radiologic responses, was shown by tumor-resident clones, which were often undetectable in blood before treatment.

Library prep was done by the immunoSEQ multiplex PCR assay. As stored in TCRdb, this immuneACCESS dataset retains in-frame rearrangements with V and J assigned. A fraction of the clones does not appear; measured against another copy, unresolved V genes explain less than half of the discrepancy, and the remainder lacks a known reason. This sample has approximately 16,000 clones in its table, and around 82% of those were observed once. Together, the top ten hold about 1.5% of the sample. About this clone: It has no known antigen specificity. Per-nucleotide qualities are absent, and no much larger clonotype sits a single base away.

The chain joins TRBV28 to TRBJ1-6; too little of a D gene remains to name it. This specimen consisted of PBMCs, obtained about 22 weeks after starting pembrolizumab. The TCR was taken from an adult with mismatch repair-deficient cancer. Here is the DNA: TGTGCCAGCAGTTTAACCGGGGAGGCCTATAATTCACCCCTCCACTTT. This encodes CASSLTGEAYNSPLHF.